This TCR beta chain was obtained from a study of early T cells in non-severe SARS-CoV-2 infection. Overall study context: Chains stayed unpaired after sequencing of bulk RNA from unsorted whole blood.

The CDR3 is 14 residues long. V was clipped by 5 bases and J by 3 bases, with 10 bases between them. Germline assignment: CDR1 SGHAT and CDR2 FQDESV (reference sequence). Broader study findings: Lookups in VDJdb leaned toward anti-spike CD8 responses and missed private and CD4 specificities.

As concerns this clonotype: The antigen remains undetermined.

Individually, cDNA molecules had unique molecular identifiers attached to them. TCRdb reprocessed the 5' RACE reads via MiXCR and lists one record per CDR3 protein. The sample shows tens of thousands of distinct CDR3 sequences, over 10% of them seen only once. The clonotype comes from an adult who was a healthcare worker with PCR-confirmed SARS-CoV-2 infection or an uninfected control (not recorded which). The chain combines TRBV11-1 with TRBJ2-2; D remains ambiguous. Material: whole blood. The CDR3 nucleotides read TGTGCCAGCAGCCCAGACCGGTACACCGGGGAGCTGTTTTTT. Encoded protein: CASSPDRYTGELFF.